The 19 T cell receptor beta chains given below trace back to one sample, sequenced in a study of long-term antiretroviral therapy in people with HIV (dated by TCRdb to the early 2020s). The immunoSEQ hsTCRB v3.0 assay was used at survey level resolution for TRB variable region sequencing. TCRdb retrieved this table from immuneACCESS and kept in-frame rearrangements only. Not all clones are present; in checked studies, unresolved V genes account for under half, and no reason is known for the remainder. This sample comprises 25,000 to 30,000 clones, around 78% of them detected only once. The top ten hold about a tenth of the sample. Specimen: unsorted PBMCs, collected 1.5 years before starting antiretroviral therapy. All receptors derive from a man aged 18 to 35 with HIV.

V is TRBV20-1 and J is TRBJ1-2; no firm D call. V was clipped by 5 bases and J by 5 bases, with 6 bases between them. CDR1 is DFQATT and CDR2 is SNEGSKA in the germline V gene (reference sequence). This CDR3 has 10 residues. CDR3 in DNA: TGCAGTGCTCCCTCGTATGGCTACACCTTC. Translated: CSAPSYGYTF.

V and J are TRBV20-1 and TRBJ2-7; D gene uncertain. The V and J ends lost 6 bases and 3 bases respectively, with 9 bases between them. The CDR3 has 11 amino acids. CDR1 DFQATT and CDR2 SNEGSKA come from the germline V gene (reference sequence). CDR3 in DNA: TGCAGTGCGGGGTTTGGCTACGAGCAGTACTTC. Protein product: CSAGFGYEQYF.

The chain has TRBV19 and TRBJ2-5; the D is unclear. The CDR3 totals 16 residues. Germline lookup yields CDR1 LNHDA and CDR2 SQIVND (reference sequence). Trimming left V 5 bases short and J 3 bases short, with 19 bases between. Here the CDR3 reads CASSPPFLAGEETQYF. The CDR3 DNA reads as TGTGCCAGTAGTCCCCCCTTTCTGGCAGGCGAAGAGACCCAGTACTTC.

The V call is TRBV7-8, the J call TRBJ2-1; D ambiguous. V lost 5 bases, J lost 6 bases, and 11 bases lay in between. The CDR3 contains 13 residues. Germline V CDR1 and CDR2: SGHVS, FQNEAQ. The CDR3 DNA follows: TGTGCCAGCAGCCCGGTGCCGGGCAATGAGCAGTTCTTC. It specifies CASSPVPGNEQFF.

The chain is built from TRBV9 and TRBJ1-2; tentative D call: TRBD1 (5 bases). V lost 0 bases and J 4 bases, leaving 7 bases between the germline ends. The CDR3 totals 13 residues. Germline assignment: CDR1 SGDLS and CDR2 YYNGEE. The CDR3 DNA reads TGTGCCAGCAGCGTAGAGGGGCCCTATGGCTACACCTTC. This sequence encodes CASSVEGPYGYTF. Drawing the rest from reference TRBV9 and TRBJ1-2, the complete variable domain is DSGVTQTPKHLITATGQRVTLRCSPRSGDLSVYWYQQSLDQGLQFLIQYYNGEERAKGNILERFSAQQFPDLHSELNLSSLELGDSALYFCASSVEGPYGYTFGSGTRLTVV.

The rearrangement joins TRBV5-1 to TRBJ2-1, with 10 bases fitting TRBD2. The junction had 10 bases not matched to a gene; V was cut back by 3 bases and J by 4 bases. There are 17 residues in the CDR3. The germline V gene has CDR1 SGHRS and CDR2 YFSETQ. The CDR3 loop is CASSYGDPSGGYNEQFF. DNA of the CDR3: TGCGCCAGCAGCTATGGAGATCCTAGCGGGGGTTACAATGAGCAGTTCTTC.

This chain links TRBV9 with TRBJ2-7, with 7 bases that match TRBD1. After removal of 3 bases from V and 5 bases from J, the junction contained 14 bases not matched to a gene. The CDR3 length is 16 residues. CDR1 and CDR2 from the germline V gene are SGDLS and YYNGEE. The DNA of the CDR3 is TGTGCCAGCAGCGAAGAGGGGAAGTGGCAGGGGGACGAGCAGTACTTC. As protein: CASSEEGKWQGDEQYF.

J is TRBJ2-5 and V is TRBV9; maybe TRBD2 (6 bases). The germline V gene has CDR1 SGDLS and CDR2 YYNGEE. This CDR3 contains 17 residues. Trimming removed 4 bases from V and 4 bases from J, with 23 bases in between. CDR3 sequence: CASSLNKNPREVETQYF. The CDR3 DNA reads TGTGCCAGCAGCCTCAACAAAAATCCCAGGGAGGTAGAGACCCAGTACTTC.

Worth noting for this clone: The junction departs from germline at one end; a sequencing error may be responsible. The V and J genes are TRBV4-1 and TRBJ1-4; D not resolved. The CDR3 runs 14 residues. The germline V gene has CDR1 MGHRA and CDR2 YSYEKL. Here the CDR3 reads CASNSGSPNEKLFF. The DNA for the CDR3 is TGCGCAAGCAACTCCGGGAGCCCTAATGAAAAACTGTTTTTT.

The chain carries TRBV30 and TRBJ2-5, with 9 bases identical to TRBD2. The junction had 10 bases not matched to a gene; V was cut back by 3 bases and J by 5 bases. Per germline, CDR1 GTSNPN and CDR2 SVGIG (reference sequence). The length of the CDR3 is 15 residues. As DNA, the CDR3 is TGTGCCTGGAGCGATTTAACTAGCGGGTCCGAGACCCAGTACTTC. Its translation: CAWSDLTSGSETQYF.

The J gene is TRBJ2-3, the V gene TRBV7-9, with 12 bases matching TRBD2. V shed 4 bases, J shed 5 bases, and the junction held 10 bases outside the gene matches. The germline V gene encodes CDR1 SEHNR and CDR2 FQNEAQ (reference sequence). CDR3 length equals 17 residues. The CDR3, as DNA: TGTGCCAGCAGCTCCCCCAGACTAGCGGGGGCGTTAGATACGCAGTATTTT. The encoded protein is CASSSPRLAGALDTQYF.

This rearrangement joins TRBV5-1 to TRBJ2-3, with 11 bases lining up with TRBD1. The trim removed 4 bases at V and 2 bases at J, leaving 6 bases unmatched. Germline V gene lookup returns CDR1 SGHRS and CDR2 YFSETQ. CDR3 length: 16 residues. The chain's CDR3 is CASSPMDRGLTDTQYF. As DNA, the CDR3 is TGCGCCAGCAGCCCGATGGACAGGGGGCTCACAGATACGCAGTATTTT.

The chain employs TRBV10-3 and TRBJ1-4; 7 bases agree with TRBD1. V shed 2 bases, J shed 7 bases, and the junction held 1 base outside the gene matches. The CDR3 has 13 amino acids. Germline V CDR1 and CDR2: ENHRY, SYGVKD. CDR3: CAISERDSEKLFF. CDR3 DNA: TGTGCCATCAGTGAGCGGGACAGTGAAAAACTGTTTTTT.

The chain recombines TRBV9 with TRBJ2-7; 7 nucleotides match TRBD1. V lost 4 bases and J lost 6; bases outside the gene matches: 10. Germline loops: CDR1 SGDLS, CDR2 YYNGEE. The CDR3 is made up of 14 amino acids. The CDR3 is CASSPGQDGSEQYF. CDR3 coding DNA: TGTGCCAGCAGCCCTGGACAGGATGGCTCCGAGCAGTACTTC.

This clone was seen more than once but under ten times. This chain connects TRBV4-1 to TRBJ2-2; TRBD1 matches 10 bases. Germline assignment: CDR1 MGHRA and CDR2 YSYEKL. Trimming took 4 bases from V and 4 from J; bases not matched to a gene: 3. The CDR3 runs 15 residues. CDR3: CASSPTGGGTGELFF. The CDR3 DNA is TGCGCCAGCAGCCCGACAGGGGGCGGCACCGGGGAGCTGTTTTTT.

The chain has TRBV28 and TRBJ2-3; D is unresolved. Germline V gene sequence: CDR1 MDHEN, CDR2 SYDVKM. V was shortened by 3 bases and J by 2 bases, with 15 bases between the two germline ends. The CDR3 sequence is 16 residues long. Written as DNA, the CDR3 is TGTGCCAGCAGTTTCGATCCCGAGAGTCCCACAGATACGCAGTATTTT. Protein sequence: CASSFDPESPTDTQYF.

The chain employs TRBV12-5 and TRBJ1-4; tentatively, D is TRBD1 (5 bases). This CDR3 contains 14 residues. Germline V lookup: CDR1 LGHNT, CDR2 FRNRAP. The V end was cut by 7 bases, the J end by 7 bases, with 16 bases between. The CDR3 protein is CASASTGRSEKLFF. CDR3 DNA: TGTGCTAGTGCCTCTACGGGGCGGAGTGAAAAACTGTTTTTT.

The sample holds one count of this clone. The rearrangement joins TRBV19 to TRBJ2-3, with D perhaps matching TRBD1 (5 bases). This CDR3 contains 12 residues. V was cut by 3 bases and J by 6 bases, with 7 bases left in between. Germline V gene sequence: CDR1 LNHDA, CDR2 SQIVND (reference sequence). CDR3 protein: CASSINRDTQYF. CDR3 coding DNA: TGTGCCAGTAGTATCAACAGGGATACGCAGTATTTT.

This clone has only one observation. The chain employs TRBV4-2 and TRBJ1-6; tentative D call: TRBD1 (6 bases). Trimming took off 1 base at V and 8 bases at J, with 18 bases between the two ends. This CDR3 region has 17 residues. Germline CDR1 LGHNA, CDR2 YNFKEQ. The CDR3 is CASSQVLGGAMHSPLHF. The CDR3 nucleotides read TGTGCCAGCAGCCAAGTTTTGGGGGGGGCTATGCATTCACCCCTCCACTTT.